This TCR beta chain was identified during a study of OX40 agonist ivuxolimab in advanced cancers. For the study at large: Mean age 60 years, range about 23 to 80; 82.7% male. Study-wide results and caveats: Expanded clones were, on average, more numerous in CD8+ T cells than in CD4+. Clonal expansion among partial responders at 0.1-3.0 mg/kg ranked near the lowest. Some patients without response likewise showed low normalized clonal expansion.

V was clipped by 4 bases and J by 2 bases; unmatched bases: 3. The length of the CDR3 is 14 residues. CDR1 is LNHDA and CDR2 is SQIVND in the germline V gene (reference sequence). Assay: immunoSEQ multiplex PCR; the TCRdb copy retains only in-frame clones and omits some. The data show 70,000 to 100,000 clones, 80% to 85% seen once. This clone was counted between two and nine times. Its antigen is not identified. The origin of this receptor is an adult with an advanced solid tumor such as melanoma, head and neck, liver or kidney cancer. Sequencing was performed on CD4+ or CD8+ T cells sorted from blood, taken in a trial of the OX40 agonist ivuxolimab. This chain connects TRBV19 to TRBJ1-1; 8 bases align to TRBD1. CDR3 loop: CASSTGQVNTEAFF. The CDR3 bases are TGTGCCAGTAGTACGGGACAGGTCAACACTGAAGCTTTCTTT. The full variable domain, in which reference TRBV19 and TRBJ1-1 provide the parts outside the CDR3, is DGGITQSPKYLFRKEGQNVTLSCEQNLNHDAMYWYRQDPGQGLRLIYYSQIVNDFQKGDIAEGYSVSREKKESFPLTVTSAQKNPTAFYLCASSTGQVNTEAFFGQGTRLTVV.